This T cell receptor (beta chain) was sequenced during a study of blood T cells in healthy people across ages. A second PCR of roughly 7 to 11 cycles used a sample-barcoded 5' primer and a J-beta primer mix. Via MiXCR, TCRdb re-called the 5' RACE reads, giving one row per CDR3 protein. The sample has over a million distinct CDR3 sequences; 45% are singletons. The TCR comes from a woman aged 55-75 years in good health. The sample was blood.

CDR3 protein: CASSSVSGDPYEQYF. The CDR3 region has the DNA TGTGCCAGCAGCTCCGTTTCCGGGGACCCCTACGAGCAGTACTTC. The rearrangement links TRBV7-9 to TRBJ2-7; the D gene could be TRBD1 or TRBD2 (5 bases each). Trimming shortened V by 4 bases and J by 2 bases, and 15 bases separated the two germline ends. The germline V gene has CDR1 SEHNR and CDR2 FQNEAQ (reference sequence). The CDR3 consists of 15 residues.